This T cell receptor (beta chain) was profiled in a study of blood T cells in healthy people across ages. This clonotype was seen ten or more times. No antigen is known for it. The authors ran a second PCR of about 7 to 11 cycles using a sample-barcoded 5' primer and a J-beta primer mix. Each cDNA was tagged by a template-switch adaptor containing 12 random nucleotides. Via MiXCR, TCRdb re-called the 5' RACE reads, giving one row per CDR3 protein. The data show 550,000 to 750,000 distinct CDR3 sequences, 20% to 25% seen once. Aged roughly 6 to 100, donors were systemically healthy Caucasians from Russia. General study points: PBMCs that were unsorted prevented a conclusive naive versus antigen-experienced comparison. Long-lived and aged donors differed, with more naive CD4+ cells and higher diversity in the long-lived.

This CDR3 region has 14 residues. Germline V gene sequence: CDR1 SQVTM, CDR2 ANQGSEA. V dropped 2 bases and J dropped 5; count of bases not matched to a gene: 8. This sequence originates from a man between 70 and 80 years old in good health. The gene calls are TRBV29-1 and TRBJ2-7, with TRBD1 identical over 8 bases. Sequencing was performed on blood. The CDR3 sequence: CSVEPGQGLNEQYF. Here the CDR3 DNA reads TGCAGCGTTGAACCTGGACAGGGTCTTAACGAGCAGTACTTC.